This TCR beta chain was sequenced during a study of cytomegalovirus exposure and HLA in healthy donors (dated by TCRdb to 2017 to 2019). About the investigation overall: According to an earlier analysis of 550 to 750 of the donors, about 180 million T cells yielded some 120 million unique TCR beta sequences and approximately 300 Gb of sequence data. An earlier analysis of roughly 600 of the donors used high-throughput TCR beta sequencing to judge whether each TCR beta V gene segment behaved as functional or pseudogenic. Class I and class II HLA loci were covered by the typing at four-digit resolution. The study aimed to test whether cataloging public T cell receptors could reveal signatures of past pathogen exposure. To predict cytomegalovirus infection status, the study combined high-throughput TCR immunosequencing, statistical association of individual TCRs with disease status, and machine learning. About 310 gigabases of sequencing data and 78 million or so unique TCR sequences were included in an early release covering about 620 HLA-typed donors. Besides the first cohort of 500 to 700 subjects, a separate validation cohort made up of over a hundred different subjects was used. Across under 500 genotyped donors of the cohort, an average of roughly 250,000 unique TCR beta nucleotide sequences per donor were sequenced, and approximately 17% of those sequences were non-productive. About 5 DR-DQ haplotypes were handled as single units for association and clustering, since linkage in the cohort was strong. The study profiled the T cell repertoires of fewer than 850 subjects by immunosequencing and related them to cytomegalovirus serostatus. Genome-wide SNP genotypes for about 55% of the roughly 670 donors were used in a later genetic analysis, which treated that subset as a discovery cohort. All discovery cohort repertoires had been generated on a single sequencing platform. Donor age, sex, ethnicity and CMV serostatus were compiled alongside the repertoire data. A later analysis re-analyzed previously published TCR beta repertoires from 660 or so donors and added high-resolution HLA genotyping to study TCR occurrence patterns. Of the roughly 400 genotyped donors, about 80% fell in the genetic ancestry cluster associated with self-reported Caucasian donors. In the later analysis, no new phenotypic data were used to find candidate immune exposures; instead, reliance was placed on TCR beta sequences and their occurrence across donors. Typing coverage differed by locus: A, B, C, DRB1 and DQB1 were typed in roughly 620-640 donors, DQA1 in 522, DPA1 in 600 to 610, and DPB1 in around 490. General conclusions and limits of the study: Only TCR beta chains were sequenced in this cohort, and the absence of alpha or paired-chain data limited detectable features. While some public TCRs were present in many individuals, most TCR sequences turned up only very rarely across donors. Compared with the roughly 720-donor mean, donors in an Asian-associated ancestry cluster had fewer N-insertions in productive TCRs, according to a later genetic analysis. Linkage disequilibrium might explain the correlated functional status among segregating V segments, but an unknown experimental factor could not be ruled out. The presence/absence analyses assumed that sequencing depth was roughly uniform across donors, and that assumption may not be true. In both the original and validation cohorts, the classifier was reported to diagnose cytomegalovirus status with high specificity and sensitivity. A cluster of highly shared sequence variants was judged likely to represent a technical artifact of the sequencing pipeline. At a false discovery rate of 0.05, a later analysis linked 16,000 or so TCR beta sequences to specific HLA alleles. Some IMGT-functional V segments, including TRBV6-2 and TRBV6-3, could not be told apart with the 87-base-pair reads, so those segments were excluded. Several of the top co-occurrence clusters appeared to be linked to parvovirus B19, influenza, CMV and Epstein-Barr virus, according to a later analysis. Compared with equally common non-associated chains, HLA-associated TCR beta chains in a later analysis were more clonally expanded and had lower generation probabilities. A later genetic analysis associated a missense DCLRE1C variant with V-gene and J-gene trimming of TCR beta chains, and an independent cohort replicated the association. Because counts were too low, 15 or so rarely observed V segments, including chromosome 9 orphons, were excluded from the earlier analysis of 587 of the donors. In a later analysis, TCR association rates were found to vary across HLA loci, with the most associated TCRs seen for DRB1 alleles and the fewest for HLA-C alleles. Most CMV-associated TCR beta chains appeared to be HLA-restricted in a later analysis, and the HLA associations seemed to be driven largely by CMV exposure. In vitro tests confirmed that a few of the cytomegalovirus-associated TCR beta chains recognize cytomegalovirus antigens. A further reported finding was that TCR beta sequences accurately predicted the HLA-A and HLA-B alleles for most subjects in the first cohort. In an earlier analysis of more than 450 of the donors, most TCR beta V segments were observed in productive rearrangements about 87% or about 30% of the time, broadly matching IMGT annotations. In the study, approximately 160 TCR beta chains were listed as associated with cytomegalovirus. Because HLA typing was missing for some donors at each locus, association tests included only the typed subset. When HLA alleles, especially DR and DQ, strongly co-occurred, TCR associations were difficult to assign to individual alleles. The authors suggested that the approach could potentially be generalized to other disease states and immunological phenotypes. For the cohort, immune exposure information was limited to CMV serostatus.

The junction shows trimming of 1 base on V and 6 bases on J, plus 13 bases between the germline ends. The CDR3, cysteine through phenylalanine, is 14 amino acids long. The kept DNA is CDR3 alone, 42 bases in frame from the first base. CDR1 and CDR2 were assigned from the germline V gene as SGHVS and FQNEAQ. Libraries came from the immunoSEQ multiplex PCR assay. A mixture of 60 forward primers for TCR Vbeta segments and 13 reverse primers for TCR Jbeta segments was used in the multiplex PCR. The CDR3 region of rearranged TCR beta genes was amplified from genomic DNA with a multiplex PCR assay. On the Illumina HiSeq System, the amplified TCR beta libraries were sequenced as 87-base-pair reads. The paper's data handling went like this. A later analysis counted approximately 76 million unique TCR beta chains across the 666 repertoires, and 9 million to 14 million of these chains were shared by at least two donors. A nearest-neighbor algorithm error-corrected the raw reads and collapsed the reads into unique sequences, merging closely related sequences to remove PCR and sequencing errors. Alignment of CDR3 sequences to IMGT reference sequences was used to assign V, D and J gene segments. For a sequence to be retained, a match of at least six nucleotides was required to both a V gene segment and a J gene segment. Rearrangements were classified as productive when the CDR3 lacked stop codons and remained in frame with V and J, and all other rearrangements were classified as non-productive. Following IMGT convention, CDR3 was defined as the stretch from the second conserved V-encoded cysteine up to the conserved J-encoded phenylalanine. In an earlier analysis of roughly 580 of the donors, sequences lacking an unambiguous match to a single V gene segment were excluded. An earlier analysis of 587 of the donors called V segments functional above 56.7% productive rearrangements and segregating when the between-donor standard deviation exceeded 5%. A statistical classification framework was built for diagnosing cytomegalovirus status from the catalog of TCR beta chain sequences. A later analysis assigned V and J genes by comparing TCR nucleotide sequences with IMGT/GENE-DB human TR gene sequences. The TCRdist pipeline was used in a later analysis to assign CDR3 sequences and most-parsimonious VDJ recombination scenarios. In a later analysis, every TCR beta chain was defined by the combination of its CDR3 amino acid sequence and its V-gene family, and reads without a unique V-gene family were dropped. In a later analysis, 450 to 600 highly shared, low-generation-probability nucleotide sequences were removed to address suspected cross-contamination and a sequencing artifact. In a later analysis, a clonal expansion index was calculated for each public chain from normalized within-repertoire ranks of inferred template counts. In a later analysis, generation probabilities were computed with a VDJ recombination model fitted to out-of-frame rearrangements, and the resulting probabilities were checked against IGoR. A later analysis scored TCR-TCR, TCR-HLA and TCR-CMV co-occurrence with hypergeometric tests, applying a repertoire-size bias correction to TCR pairs. In a later analysis, false discovery rates were estimated by permuting HLA or CMV assignments 20 times. In a later analysis, co-occurring TCRs were grouped using DBSCAN, and TCRdist sequence similarity was added for clustering within HLA-allele-positive subsets. Repertoires with fewer than 30,000 or more than 120,000 public chains were left out of co-occurrence clustering, as were five repertoires with anomalous nucleotide sharing. TCRdb took this table from immuneACCESS and kept in-frame rearrangements with V and J called. Such tables lack part of the clones; where checked against another copy, unresolved V genes explain under half of the gap, and the rest is unexplained. V, J and clone size reflect that table, while D and trimming were determined from the DNA. The sample table includes 150,000 to 200,000 clones. Approximately 2.3% of the sample goes to the ten largest clones.

For this clone: There is no known antigen for this receptor.

In total, 500 to 700 healthy bone marrow donors made up the cohort. Cohort members were all nominally healthy when sampled, although unrecorded immune exposures were likely present. The donor tested CMV seronegative, placing the donor among the roughly 350 seronegative members of the cohort. Every donor gave a peripheral blood sample, and the peripheral blood mononuclear cells from that sample were used for TCR beta sequencing. The Qiagen DNeasy Blood Extraction Kit was used to extract genomic DNA from the blood cell samples. This receptor chain uses TRBV7-8 and TRBJ2-7, with the D gene not confidently named. The sample was PBMCs. The sequence derives from a man aged 25 to 40 in good health and CMV-seronegative. At the DNA level, the sequence is TGTGCCAGCAGCTTAGTGGTACGGGTGAGCGAGCAGTACTTC. Its protein reads: CASSLVVRVSEQYF.